This T cell receptor (beta chain) appears in the sequencing data of a study of blood T cell repertoires in COVID-19. The table came from immunoSEQ multiplex PCR; TCRdb's copy has only in-frame clones and leaves some out. Of about 200,000 clones in the sample, roughly 94% were seen once. In germline, CDR1 is MGHRA, CDR2 YSYEKL. The germline V and J ends were trimmed by 2 bases and 4 bases, with 12 bases remaining between them. The CDR3 totals 15 residues. The sequence came from a man between 25 and 39 years old with COVID-19, enrolled during active disease. The chain carries TRBV4-1 and TRBJ2-1; no clear D. Material: peripheral blood. The CDR3 DNA sequence: TGCGCCAGCAGCCAACTCCCCGCGGTATACAATGAGCAGTTCTTC. Residues: CASSQLPAVYNEQFF.